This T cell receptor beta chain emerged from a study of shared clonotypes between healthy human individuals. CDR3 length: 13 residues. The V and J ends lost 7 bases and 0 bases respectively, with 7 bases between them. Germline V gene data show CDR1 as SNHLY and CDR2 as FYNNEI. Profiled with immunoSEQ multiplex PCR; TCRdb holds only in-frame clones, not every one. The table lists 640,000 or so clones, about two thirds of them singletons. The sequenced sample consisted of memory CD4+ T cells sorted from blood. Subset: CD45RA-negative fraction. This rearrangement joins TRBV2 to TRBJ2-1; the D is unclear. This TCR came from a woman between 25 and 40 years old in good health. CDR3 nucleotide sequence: TGTGCCAGCAAACTGAGCTCCTACAATGAGCAGTTCTTC. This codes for CASKLSSYNEQFF.